These T cell receptor beta chains were read from a single sample in a study of blood T cells in healthy people across ages. MiXCR, run by TCRdb on the 5' RACE reads, gives a single entry per CDR3 protein. The sample carries about 830,000 distinct CDR3 sequences, about 62% recorded once. What was sequenced was blood. The receptor source for this set is a man aged 30 to 39 in good health. CDR3s include the opening cysteine and the closing phenylalanine or tryptophan. The D gene is left open where the match is weak. Not all rows give a size; the values are once, few, many and, for expanded clones, a class.

clone_size: many; j_call: TRBJ2-7; d_call: TRBD2; v_call: TRBV27; cdr3_aa: CASSLGLAGEQYF; cdr3_nt: TGTGCCAGCAGTCTCGGACTAGCTGGCGAGCAGTACTTC
clone_size: -; j_call: TRBJ1-2; d_call: -; v_call: TRBV9; cdr3_aa: CASSGGDGLEYGYTF; cdr3_nt: TGTGCCAGCAGCGGAGGGGACGGGTTAGAGTACGGCTACACCTTC
clone_size: -; j_call: TRBJ1-1; d_call: TRBD1; v_call: TRBV4-2; cdr3_aa: CASSRPGQMNTEAFF; cdr3_nt: TGTGCCAGCAGCCGCCCGGGACAGATGAACACTGAAGCTTTCTTT
clone_size: -; j_call: TRBJ2-7; d_call: TRBD2; v_call: TRBV27; cdr3_aa: CASSSTSAGGLEQYF; cdr3_nt: TGTGCCAGCAGTAGCACTAGCGCCGGTGGGCTCGAGCAGTACTTC
clone_size: -; j_call: TRBJ2-7; d_call: -; v_call: TRBV6-6; cdr3_aa: CASSYRTDAYEQYF; cdr3_nt: TGTGCCAGCAGTTATCGGACGGACGCCTACGAGCAGTACTTC
clone_size: -; j_call: TRBJ2-3; d_call: -; v_call: TRBV7-2; cdr3_aa: CASSLPEADTQYF; cdr3_nt: TGTGCCAGCAGCCTACCTGAGGCAGATACGCAGTATTTT
clone_size: -; j_call: TRBJ2-3; d_call: TRBD1; v_call: TRBV25-1; cdr3_aa: CASSESRAGQGADTQYF; cdr3_nt: TGTGCCAGCAGTGAATCCAGGGCGGGACAGGGGGCAGATACGCAGTATTTT
clone_size: once; j_call: TRBJ2-1; d_call: TRBD1; v_call: TRBV10-3; cdr3_aa: CAISDRRTGSYNEQFF; cdr3_nt: TGTGCCATCAGTGACCGCCGGACAGGATCCTACAATGAGCAGTTCTTC
clone_size: -; j_call: TRBJ2-5; d_call: -; v_call: TRBV20-1; cdr3_aa: CSALHYGQYF; cdr3_nt: TGCAGCGCATTACATTACGGGCAGTACTTC
clone_size: many; j_call: TRBJ2-1; d_call: -; v_call: TRBV7-2; cdr3_aa: CASSFGTGDNEQFF; cdr3_nt: TGTGCCAGCAGCTTCGGGACGGGGGACAATGAGCAGTTCTTC
clone_size: -; j_call: TRBJ2-7; d_call: TRBD1; v_call: TRBV28; cdr3_aa: CASSPDRDWDEQYF; cdr3_nt: TGTGCCAGCAGTCCAGACAGGGATTGGGACGAGCAGTACTTC
clone_size: -; j_call: TRBJ2-2; d_call: -; v_call: TRBV4-2; cdr3_aa: CASSQEYGGLNTGELFF; cdr3_nt: TGTGCCAGCAGCCAAGAGTATGGCGGTTTGAACACCGGGGAGCTGTTTTTT
clone_size: -; j_call: TRBJ1-6; d_call: TRBD1; v_call: TRBV28; cdr3_aa: CASIPGQGRSPLHF; cdr3_nt: TGTGCCAGCATCCCCGGACAGGGTCGATCACCCCTCCACTTT
clone_size: -; j_call: TRBJ1-4; d_call: -; v_call: TRBV12-3/TRBV12-4; cdr3_aa: CASTDSNNEKLFF; cdr3_nt: TGTGCCAGCACCGACAGTAATAATGAAAAACTGTTTTTT
clone_size: -; j_call: TRBJ2-1; d_call: -; v_call: TRBV7-3; cdr3_aa: CASRTAAMGNDEQFF; cdr3_nt: TGTGCCAGCAGGACCGCGGCTATGGGTAACGATGAGCAGTTCTTC
clone_size: -; j_call: TRBJ2-5; d_call: -; v_call: TRBV6-2/TRBV6-3; cdr3_aa: CASRVTGQETQYF; cdr3_nt: TGTGCCAGCAGGGTGACGGGACAAGAGACCCAGTACTTC
clone_size: -; j_call: TRBJ2-5; d_call: TRBD1; v_call: TRBV7-2; cdr3_aa: CASNLQGGMRETQYF; cdr3_nt: TGTGCCAGCAACTTACAGGGGGGCATGCGGGAGACCCAGTACTTC
clone_size: once; j_call: TRBJ1-1; d_call: TRBD1; v_call: TRBV12-3/TRBV12-4; cdr3_aa: CASAMGDRATEAFF; cdr3_nt: TGTGCCAGCGCCATGGGGGACAGGGCCACTGAAGCTTTCTTT
clone_size: -; j_call: TRBJ2-7; d_call: -; v_call: TRBV4-2; cdr3_aa: CASSPGGGSNYEQYF; cdr3_nt: TGTGCCAGCAGCCCTGGCGGGGGCTCCAACTACGAGCAGTACTTC
clone_size: -; j_call: TRBJ2-7; d_call: TRBD2; v_call: TRBV29-1; cdr3_aa: CSVEEMGGRSYEQYF; cdr3_nt: TGCAGCGTTGAAGAGATGGGAGGGCGTTCCTACGAGCAGTACTTC
clone_size: few; j_call: TRBJ2-6; d_call: -; v_call: TRBV29-1; cdr3_aa: CSVLPSGANVLTF; cdr3_nt: TGCAGCGTTCTCCCCTCTGGGGCCAACGTCCTGACTTTC
clone_size: few; j_call: TRBJ1-1; d_call: TRBD1; v_call: TRBV5-5; cdr3_aa: CASRHRGRGMTTEAFF; cdr3_nt: TGTGCCAGCAGGCACAGGGGGCGGGGAATGACCACTGAAGCTTTCTTT
clone_size: few; j_call: TRBJ2-7; d_call: -; v_call: TRBV28; cdr3_aa: CASSRGEAYEQYF; cdr3_nt: TGTGCCAGCAGCCGGGGTGAGGCCTACGAGCAGTACTTC
clone_size: -; j_call: TRBJ1-2; d_call: -; v_call: TRBV6-2/TRBV6-3; cdr3_aa: CASSPGPIYYGYTF; cdr3_nt: TGTGCCAGCAGTCCGGGACCGATATACTATGGCTACACCTTC
clone_size: few; j_call: TRBJ2-6; d_call: -; v_call: TRBV4-3; cdr3_aa: CASSQANAGRYSGANVLTF; cdr3_nt: TGCGCCAGCAGCCAAGCAAACGCGGGCCGGTACTCGGGGGCCAACGTCCTGACTTTC
clone_size: -; j_call: TRBJ1-1; d_call: -; v_call: TRBV6-2/TRBV6-3; cdr3_aa: CASSYVGGLAFF; cdr3_nt: TGTGCCAGCAGTTACGTCGGGGGGCTCGCTTTCTTT
clone_size: few; j_call: TRBJ2-5; d_call: -; v_call: TRBV5-1; cdr3_aa: CASSLGGGNQETQYF; cdr3_nt: TGCGCCAGCAGCTTGGGTGGGGGCAACCAAGAGACCCAGTACTTC
clone_size: -; j_call: TRBJ2-7; d_call: TRBD1; v_call: TRBV7-8; cdr3_aa: CASSLEYGRGQGAVYEQYF; cdr3_nt: TGTGCCAGCAGCTTAGAATATGGACGGGGACAGGGTGCGGTCTACGAGCAGTACTTC
clone_size: -; j_call: TRBJ2-2; d_call: -; v_call: TRBV29-1; cdr3_aa: CSVAPPGLTGELFF; cdr3_nt: TGCAGCGTGGCGCCGCCGGGGCTCACCGGGGAGCTGTTTTTT
clone_size: -; j_call: TRBJ2-5; d_call: -; v_call: TRBV5-1; cdr3_aa: CASSLGADTLGETQYF; cdr3_nt: TGCGCCAGCAGCTTGGGGGCCGATACCTTGGGGGAGACCCAGTACTTC
clone_size: -; j_call: TRBJ2-7; d_call: TRBD2; v_call: TRBV12-3/TRBV12-4; cdr3_aa: CASSSGTSGRYEQYF; cdr3_nt: TGTGCCAGCAGCTCCGGGACTAGCGGGAGGTACGAGCAGTACTTC
clone_size: -; j_call: TRBJ2-5; d_call: -; v_call: TRBV6-5; cdr3_aa: CASSGHYREETQYF; cdr3_nt: TGTGCCAGCAGTGGACACTATAGGGAAGAGACCCAGTACTTC
clone_size: -; j_call: TRBJ2-7; d_call: TRBD1; v_call: TRBV15; cdr3_aa: CATSRGTGGYEQYF; cdr3_nt: TGTGCCACCAGCAGAGGGACAGGGGGCTACGAGCAGTACTTC
clone_size: few; j_call: TRBJ2-1; d_call: -; v_call: TRBV29-1; cdr3_aa: CSVEGPGLYNEQFF; cdr3_nt: TGCAGCGTTGAGGGACCGGGACTGTACAATGAGCAGTTCTTC
clone_size: -; j_call: TRBJ1-2; d_call: TRBD1; v_call: TRBV4-3; cdr3_aa: CASSPGAGGVGGYTF; cdr3_nt: TGCGCCAGCAGCCCAGGGGCAGGGGGAGTAGGTGGCTACACCTTC
clone_size: -; j_call: TRBJ1-1; d_call: -; v_call: TRBV12-3/TRBV12-4; cdr3_aa: CASSLNSNTEAFF; cdr3_nt: TGTGCCAGCAGTTTAAACTCGAACACTGAAGCTTTCTTT
clone_size: -; j_call: TRBJ2-1; d_call: TRBD2; v_call: TRBV2; cdr3_aa: CASSVTSGGADNEQFF; cdr3_nt: TGTGCCAGCAGTGTAACTAGCGGGGGGGCAGACAATGAGCAGTTCTTC
clone_size: -; j_call: TRBJ1-4; d_call: TRBD1; v_call: TRBV27; cdr3_aa: CASGTGGNEKLFF; cdr3_nt: TGTGCCAGTGGGACAGGGGGGAATGAAAAACTGTTTTTT
clone_size: -; j_call: TRBJ1-1; d_call: TRBD1; v_call: TRBV5-1; cdr3_aa: CASSCDDRAASEAFF; cdr3_nt: TGCGCCAGCAGCTGTGACGACAGGGCCGCTAGCGAAGCTTTCTTT
clone_size: -; j_call: TRBJ2-1; d_call: TRBD2; v_call: TRBV12-3/TRBV12-4; cdr3_aa: CASSPTSGGPPGYNEQFF; cdr3_nt: TGTGCCAGCAGCCCGACTAGCGGGGGACCGCCGGGTTACAATGAGCAGTTCTTC
clone_size: few; j_call: TRBJ2-7; d_call: -; v_call: TRBV4-3; cdr3_aa: CASSQDAGTVPYEQYF; cdr3_nt: TGCGCCAGCAGCCAAGATGCGGGAACGGTACCCTACGAGCAGTACTTC
clone_size: few; j_call: TRBJ1-6; d_call: -; v_call: TRBV20-1; cdr3_aa: CSATHRSSYNSPLHF; cdr3_nt: TGCAGTGCTACCCACAGGAGCTCCTATAATTCACCCCTCCACTTT
clone_size: -; j_call: TRBJ2-3; d_call: -; v_call: TRBV20-1; cdr3_aa: CSATSGEGTDTQYF; cdr3_nt: TGCAGTGCTACGTCAGGGGAGGGCACAGATACGCAGTATTTT
clone_size: -; j_call: TRBJ2-5; d_call: TRBD1; v_call: TRBV7-9; cdr3_aa: CAGSLGEGQGPVQETQYF; cdr3_nt: TGTGCCGGCAGCTTAGGCGAGGGACAGGGCCCTGTCCAAGAGACCCAGTACTTC
clone_size: -; j_call: TRBJ1-5; d_call: TRBD1; v_call: TRBV15; cdr3_aa: CATSRDRGNQPQHF; cdr3_nt: TGTGCCACCAGCAGAGACAGGGGGAATCAGCCCCAGCATTTT
clone_size: -; j_call: TRBJ2-7; d_call: -; v_call: TRBV12-3/TRBV12-4; cdr3_aa: CASYDEQYF; cdr3_nt: TGTGCCAGCTACGACGAGCAGTACTTC
clone_size: -; j_call: TRBJ1-2; d_call: -; v_call: TRBV3-1; cdr3_aa: CASSQQRGNWGGYTF; cdr3_nt: TGTGCCAGCAGCCAACAGCGGGGGAACTGGGGTGGCTACACCTTC
clone_size: -; j_call: TRBJ2-7; d_call: -; v_call: TRBV4-1; cdr3_aa: CASSQEATYEQYF; cdr3_nt: TGCGCCAGCAGCCAAGAGGCCACCTACGAGCAGTACTTC
clone_size: few; j_call: TRBJ2-7; d_call: TRBD2; v_call: TRBV28; cdr3_aa: CASITTSGGRTYEQYF; cdr3_nt: TGTGCCAGCATAACGACTAGCGGGGGCCGAACCTACGAGCAGTACTTC
clone_size: -; j_call: TRBJ2-1; d_call: -; v_call: TRBV9; cdr3_aa: CASSVGRGEQFF; cdr3_nt: TGTGCCAGCAGCGTAGGTCGTGGAGAGCAGTTCTTC
clone_size: -; j_call: TRBJ2-3; d_call: TRBD2; v_call: TRBV29-1; cdr3_aa: CSDYPAGGPRDTQYF; cdr3_nt: TGCAGCGACTACCCAGCGGGGGGGCCGCGAGATACGCAGTATTTT
clone_size: -; j_call: TRBJ2-5; d_call: -; v_call: TRBV9; cdr3_aa: CASSVGTSWETQYF; cdr3_nt: TGTGCCAGCAGCGTAGGAACTAGTTGGGAGACCCAGTACTTC
clone_size: -; j_call: TRBJ1-2; d_call: TRBD1; v_call: TRBV4-1; cdr3_aa: CASSPTGARGYGYTF; cdr3_nt: TGCGCCAGCAGCCCCACAGGGGCGCGCGGCTATGGCTACACCTTC
clone_size: -; j_call: TRBJ2-7; d_call: -; v_call: TRBV5-1; cdr3_aa: CASSLGQMYYGEQYF; cdr3_nt: TGCGCCAGCAGCTTAGGTCAGATGTATTATGGCGAGCAGTACTTC
clone_size: once; j_call: TRBJ2-7; d_call: -; v_call: TRBV7-3; cdr3_aa: CASSLTSGSCEQYF; cdr3_nt: TGTGCCAGCAGCTTAACTAGCGGCTCCTGCGAGCAGTACTTC
clone_size: few; j_call: TRBJ2-1; d_call: -; v_call: TRBV4-3; cdr3_aa: CASSQIAGGGSNEQFF; cdr3_nt: TGCGCCAGCAGCCAAATTGCAGGGGGAGGAAGCAATGAGCAGTTCTTC
clone_size: -; j_call: TRBJ2-7; d_call: -; v_call: TRBV6-5; cdr3_aa: CASSYSSDYEQYF; cdr3_nt: TGTGCCAGCAGTTACTCATCAGATTACGAGCAGTACTTC
clone_size: -; j_call: TRBJ2-1; d_call: -; v_call: TRBV6-1; cdr3_aa: CASSELAPALNEQFF; cdr3_nt: TGTGCCAGCAGTGAATTAGCGCCCGCCTTGAATGAGCAGTTCTTC
clone_size: -; j_call: TRBJ2-1; d_call: TRBD1; v_call: TRBV7-8; cdr3_aa: CASSLPGQGNEQFF; cdr3_nt: TGTGCCAGCAGCTTGCCCGGACAGGGCAATGAGCAGTTCTTC